The 21 T cell receptor beta chains in this list originate from one sample, sequenced in a study of T-cell reconstitution after alpha-beta-depleted transplantation in children. Unique molecular identifiers were incorporated during preparation of the TCRbeta library. One entry per CDR3 protein, called by TCRdb with MiXCR from the PCR reads. Among 130,000 to 150,000 distinct CDR3 sequences, 8% to 10% were seen once, and the ten largest hold 15% to 20%. The source was PBMCs, mostly from graft donor cells, collected 180 days after TCRalphabeta/CD19-depleted stem cell transplant. These receptor sequences come from a female patient aged 2 to 10 who had a stem cell transplant for congenital amegakaryocytic thrombocytopenia, so the T cells may come from the graft donor.

This sequence joins TRBV3-1 and TRBJ2-7; D gene uncertain. The CDR3 loop spans 13 amino acids. Trimming cost V 4 bases and J 3 bases, with 10 bases left between them. Germline values: CDR1 LGHDT, CDR2 YNNKEL (reference sequence). The CDR3, as DNA: TGTGCCAGCAGCCTAAACATCAACTACGAGCAGTACTTC. It specifies CASSLNINYEQYF.

The V gene is TRBV6-2 or TRBV6-3, the J gene TRBJ1-6; TRBD1 matches 8 bases. The germline gives CDR1 MNHEY, CDR2 SVGEGT. The CDR3 consists of 15 residues. Trimming took 5 bases from V and 7 from J; bases not matched to a gene: 7. The CDR3 sequence is CASSRRDRQNSPLHF. CDR3 in DNA: TGTGCCAGCAGTCGCCGGGACAGGCAAAATTCACCCCTCCACTTT.

This clonotype came up many times. V and J are TRBV29-1 and TRBJ2-7; D unresolved. The length of the CDR3 is 11 residues. CDR1 SQVTM and CDR2 ANQGSEA come from the germline V gene. Trimming left V 4 bases short and J 5 bases short, with 9 bases between. CDR3 loop: CSVVKNHEQYF. For the CDR3, the DNA is TGCAGCGTTGTTAAGAATCACGAGCAGTACTTC.

This clonotype was observed many times. This chain uses TRBV7-8 with TRBJ2-7, with D possibly being TRBD1 (6 bases). The germline V gene encodes CDR1 SGHVS and CDR2 FQNEAQ. CDR3 length equals 16 residues. V lost 1 base and J 2 bases, leaving 15 bases between the germline ends. The CDR3 loop is CASSLDGRGPTYEQYF. Written as DNA, the CDR3 is TGTGCCAGCAGCTTAGATGGCAGGGGACCCACCTACGAGCAGTACTTC.

This clonotype was observed a few times. The V call is TRBV20-1, the J call TRBJ2-5; no firm D call. CDR1 DFQATT and CDR2 SNEGSKA come from the germline V gene (reference sequence). This CDR3 has 11 amino acids. V shed 6 bases and J shed 1 base, with 6 bases lying between them. The CDR3 region is CSAPFQETQYF. The CDR3 nucleotides are TGCAGTGCCCCCTTCCAAGAGACCCAGTACTTC.

In its sample, this clonotype was seen a few times. The rearrangement joins TRBV20-1 to TRBJ2-2, with 8 positions matching TRBD1. V trimming: 6 bases; J trimming: 6 bases; junction bases outside the gene matches: 15. This CDR3 is 16 amino acids long. Looked up from germline, CDR1 is DFQATT and CDR2 is SNEGSKA (reference sequence). CDR3: CSARPRGREGSGELFF. The CDR3 nucleotides read TGCAGTGCGCGGCCCAGGGGGCGTGAGGGGTCCGGGGAGCTGTTTTTT.

This clonotype was observed at least ten times. V and J are TRBV29-1 and TRBJ1-3; D is undetermined. The germline CDR1 and CDR2 sequences are SQVTM and ANQGSEA. Trimming removed 0 bases at V and 3 bases at J, with 9 bases between. The CDR3 is 14 amino acids. CDR3 sequence reads: CSVEDSGSGNTIYF. The CDR3 DNA sequence: TGCAGCGTTGAAGATTCGGGTAGTGGAAACACCATATATTTT.

This clonotype occurred many times. The CDR3 here is CASSSSSGGQETQYF. CDR3 DNA sequence: TGTGCCAGCAGTTCCTCTAGCGGGGGGCAAGAGACCCAGTACTTC. The chain joins TRBV12-3 or TRBV12-4 to TRBJ2-5; 11 bases line up with TRBD2. This CDR3 contains 15 residues. V lost 4 bases, J lost 2 bases, and 3 bases stayed unmatched.

In its sample, this clonotype was seen many times. The rearrangement links TRBV10-3 to TRBJ2-1, with D tentatively TRBD1 or TRBD2 (5 bases each). Trimming left V 6 bases short and J 5 bases short, with 14 bases between. From germline, CDR1 is ENHRY and CDR2 SYGVKD. This CDR3 contains 14 residues. As DNA, the CDR3 is TGTGCCATCAGCGAGAGGGACCGCAACAATGAGCAGTTCTTC. Translation: CAISERDRNNEQFF.

This clonotype showed up many times. The chain employs TRBV29-1 and TRBJ2-4, with 9 bases identical to TRBD1. V was pared by 6 bases and J by 6 bases, with 9 bases of the junction left unmatched. CDR1 is SQVTM, CDR2 ANQGSEA, per germline. The length of the CDR3 is 14 residues. The CDR3 here is CSVATGGKRNIQYF. In nucleotides, the CDR3 is TGCAGCGTCGCGACAGGGGGGAAAAGAAACATTCAGTACTTC.

This clonotype was counted ten times or more. The V and J genes are TRBV28 and TRBJ2-4, with a weak D call TRBD2 (6 bases). Germline V gene data show CDR1 as MDHEN and CDR2 as SYDVKM. V lost 2 bases and J 8 bases, leaving 13 bases between the germline ends. The CDR3 has 14 amino acids. This CDR3 reads CASSLNLALYIQYF. The CDR3 bases are TGTGCCAGCAGTTTAAATCTAGCGTTATACATTCAGTACTTC.

The V call is TRBV6-1, the J call TRBJ2-7, with unresolved D. Germline V gives CDR1 MNHNS, CDR2 SASEGT. The V end was cut by 6 bases, the J end by 9 bases, with 18 bases between. The CDR3 is 13 amino acids. CDR3 nucleotides: TGTGCCAGCAGGAGACGGGTGTTTGAGTGGCAGTACTTC. Its translation: CASRRRVFEWQYF.

The chain recombines TRBV5-6 with TRBJ2-5; 9 bases are a match to TRBD1. In germline, CDR1 is SGHDT, CDR2 YYEEEE. After removal of 5 bases from V and 3 bases from J, the junction contained 5 bases not matched to a gene. The CDR3 is made up of 14 amino acids. The CDR3 protein is CASSYRTGEETQYF. CDR3 DNA sequence: TGTGCCAGCAGTTACCGGACAGGGGAAGAGACCCAGTACTTC.

This clonotype has at least ten counts. The chain is built from TRBV6-2 or TRBV6-3 and TRBJ2-3; possible D gene TRBD2, 5 bases. The germline V gene encodes CDR1 MNHEY and CDR2 SVGEGT. V was clipped by 2 bases and J by 4 bases, with 16 bases between them. There are 16 residues in the CDR3. The CDR3 coding sequence is TGTGCCAGCAGTTACGCCACTAGGTATCTTGCAGATACGCAGTATTTT. This sequence encodes CASSYATRYLADTQYF.

This clonotype came up many times. The gene calls are TRBV5-5 and TRBJ1-2; possible D gene TRBD1, 6 bases. The length of the CDR3 is 16 residues. V dropped 3 bases and J dropped 0 bases, with 15 bases sitting between them. The germline V gene encodes CDR1 SGHKS and CDR2 YYEKEE (reference sequence). The CDR3 region has the DNA TGTGCCAGCAGCTCGATACGGGACACATCTAACTATGGCTACACCTTC. Translated, it gives CASSSIRDTSNYGYTF.

In this sample, this clonotype turned up a few times. The V gene is TRBV4-2, the J gene TRBJ2-7; the D is unclear. This CDR3 is built from 15 residues. Germline V gene data show CDR1 as LGHNA and CDR2 as YNFKEQ. Trimming took 0 bases from V and 2 from J, leaving 11 bases between them. Written as DNA, the CDR3 is TGTGCCAGCAGCCAAGATATGGGTGTCCCCTACGAGCAGTACTTC. It is translated as CASSQDMGVPYEQYF.

On this clonotype: Since a much larger clone is just one base distant, this may be a read error. This chain uses TRBV20-1 with TRBJ2-7; 10 bases agree with TRBD2. The germline V gene has CDR1 DFQATT and CDR2 SNEGSKA (reference sequence). There are 16 residues in the CDR3. The CDR3 spells CCARFLSGGDPYEQYF. The CDR3 bases are TGCTGTGCTAGGTTCTTAAGCGGGGGGGATCCCTACGAGCAGTACTTC.

On this clonotype itself: This may come from a read error, since a much larger clone is one base off. The V call is TRBV12-3 or TRBV12-4, the J call TRBJ2-7; D remains ambiguous. The V end lost 3 bases, the J end lost 1 base, and 10 bases lay between the germline ends. The CDR3 spans 14 residues. CDR3 sequence reads: CASSFGQSSYEQYF. CDR3 nucleotides: TGTGCCAGCAGTTTCGGCCAGAGTTCCTACGAGCAGTACTTC.

There are a few counts of this clonotype. CDR3 nucleotides: TGTGCCAGCTCACCGGGAACGGGGGCTGGAGAGCAGTACTTC. Translated, it gives CASSPGTGAGEQYF. The chain recombines TRBV18 with TRBJ2-7; D possibly uses TRBD1 or TRBD2 (6 bases each). Germline V gives CDR1 KGHSH, CDR2 LQKENI. The CDR3 spans 14 residues. The V end lost 3 bases, the J end lost 7 bases, and 16 bases lay between the germline ends.

This clonotype was counted ten times or more. The chain links TRBV12-3 or TRBV12-4 to TRBJ2-7; D is ambiguous. Between the trimmed V and J ends, which lost 2 bases and 2 bases, there was a span of 7 bases. The CDR3 runs to 13 residues. The CDR3 sequence is CASSLTVTYEQYF. CDR3 nucleotides: TGTGCCAGCAGTTTAACAGTTACCTACGAGCAGTACTTC.

The table lists this clonotype with a few counts. The rearrangement uses TRBV20-1 and TRBJ1-2; D is unresolved. CDR3 size: 15 residues. In germline, CDR1 is DFQATT, CDR2 SNEGSKA (reference sequence). The germline V and J ends were trimmed by 0 bases and 4 bases, with 15 bases remaining between them. Here the CDR3 reads CSAREEPLRPYGYTF. CDR3 nucleotides: TGCAGTGCTAGAGAGGAGCCCCTACGGCCCTATGGCTACACCTTC.